These T cell receptor beta chains were read from a single sample in a study of neurological immune-mediated disorders. TCRdb re-called the 5' RACE reads through MiXCR, storing one row per CDR3 protein. Found here are 66,000 or so distinct CDR3 sequences, 4.5% of them singletons; the top ten hold 6.9%. Sequenced input: PBMCs. These receptors originate from a young man with multiple sclerosis. CDR3s include the opening cysteine and the closing phenylalanine or tryptophan. The D gene is left open where the match is weak. Rows give clone size only sometimes, using once, few, many, or a class for an expanded clone.

>many|TRBV4-1|TRBJ1-2|NA
CASSQEDAGLYGYTF
TGCGCCAGCAGCCAAGAGGACGCGGGCCTCTATGGCTACACCTTC
>few|TRBV25-1|TRBJ2-7|TRBD1
CARAFGGQGEAYEQYF
TGTGCCAGGGCCTTCGGAGGACAGGGGGAGGCCTACGAGCAGTACTTC
>many|TRBV11-2|TRBJ1-1|NA
CASSLEMGRKNTEAFF
TGTGCCAGCAGCTTAGAAATGGGCAGAAAGAACACTGAAGCTTTCTTT
>many|TRBV9|TRBJ2-1|NA
CASSSRTVLEAWDYNEQFF
TGTGCCAGCAGCTCCCGAACAGTTCTTGAGGCGTGGGACTACAATGAGCAGTTCTTC
>many|TRBV5-1|TRBJ2-1|TRBD1
CASSPKDRGNNEQFF
TGCGCCAGCAGCCCCAAGGACAGGGGCAACAATGAGCAGTTCTTC
>many|TRBV12-5|TRBJ2-5|TRBD1
CASGPGTEEETQYF
TGTGCTAGTGGCCCCGGGACAGAGGAAGAGACCCAGTACTTC
>few|TRBV5-1|TRBJ1-1|NA
CASSLDSGIGEAFF
TGCGCCAGCAGCTTGGATTCAGGGATCGGTGAAGCTTTCTTT
>many|TRBV20-1|TRBJ2-3|TRBD2
CSACPEAGTSGHTDTQYF
TGCAGTGCTTGCCCAGAAGCCGGGACTAGCGGACACACAGATACGCAGTATTTT
>few|TRBV5-5|TRBJ1-1|NA
CASSLGGGKSREAFF
TGTGCCAGCAGCTTGGGAGGGGGAAAGAGCCGGGAAGCTTTCTTT
>NA|TRBV12-3/TRBV12-4|TRBJ2-3|TRBD2
CATNPPGGPTDTQYF
TGTGCCACCAACCCCCCGGGGGGGCCGACAGATACGCAGTATTTT
>NA|TRBV3-1|TRBJ1-3|TRBD1
CASRPGTDGNTIYF
TGTGCCAGCAGACCCGGGACAGATGGAAACACCATATATTTT
>NA|TRBV12-3/TRBV12-4|TRBJ2-4|TRBD1
CASTGGTGGDIQYF
TGTGCCAGCACCGGAGGGACAGGGGGAGACATTCAGTACTTC
>many|TRBV3-1|TRBJ1-5|NA
CASSQGLDQPQNF
TGTGCCAGCAGCCAAGGGCTTGACCAGCCCCAGAATTTT
>many|TRBV21-1|TRBJ1-2|NA
CASSKGRRGRSYGYTF
TGTGCCAGCAGCAAAGGTCGACGGGGGCGAAGCTATGGCTACACCTTC
>NA|TRBV10-3|TRBJ1-5|TRBD1
CAISGTGDGNQPQHF
TGTGCCATCAGTGGGACAGGGGACGGCAATCAGCCCCAGCATTTT
>few|TRBV7-9|TRBJ1-5|NA
CASSAGPGKEDQPQHF
TGTGCCAGCAGCGCGGGGCCGGGAAAGGAGGATCAGCCCCAGCATTTT
>many|TRBV15|TRBJ1-4|TRBD1
CATSRATGEEKLFF
TGTGCCACCAGCAGGGCGACAGGGGAGGAAAAACTGTTTTTT
>many|TRBV6-2/TRBV6-3|TRBJ2-7|NA
CASSVTYPGTSYEQYF
TGTGCCAGCAGCGTAACCTACCCCGGGACTTCCTACGAGCAGTACTTC
>few|TRBV5-1|TRBJ1-6|NA
CASSFGDTNSPLHF
TGCGCCAGCAGCTTCGGGGACACAAATTCACCCCTCCACTTT
>many|TRBV29-1|TRBJ2-5|NA
CSVDSTGAGEETQYF
TGCAGCGTTGATTCGACGGGGGCTGGAGAGGAGACCCAGTACTTC
>many|TRBV29-1|TRBJ2-1|NA
CSVSRGGSYNEQFF
TGCAGCGTATCTAGGGGGGGCTCCTACAATGAGCAGTTCTTC
>many|TRBV6-6|TRBJ2-5|NA
CASSYSEIAYGGTQYF
TGTGCCAGCAGTTACTCGGAAATAGCTTATGGAGGGACCCAGTACTTC
>few|TRBV9|TRBJ1-4|TRBD1
CASSPRTGGNEKLFF
TGTGCCAGCAGCCCTCGGACAGGCGGTAATGAAAAACTGTTTTTT
>many|TRBV4-1|TRBJ1-6|NA
CASSQEGDAGYNSPLHF
TGCGCCAGCAGCCAAGAAGGGGACGCGGGGTATAATTCACCCCTCCACTTT
>many|TRBV6-1|TRBJ1-1|NA
CASSEGWQASAEAFF
TGTGCCAGCAGTGAAGGGTGGCAGGCCTCCGCTGAAGCTTTCTTT
>few|TRBV2|TRBJ1-1|TRBD1
CASGTGGEVAFF
TGTGCCAGCGGGACAGGGGGCGAGGTGGCTTTCTTT
>NA|TRBV29-1|TRBJ1-1|TRBD1
CSVRQGWGMNTEAFF
TGCAGCGTCCGACAGGGCTGGGGAATGAACACTGAAGCTTTCTTT
>many|TRBV5-5|TRBJ2-7|NA
CASSLVVPSEQYF
TGTGCCAGCAGCTTGGTTGTTCCGTCCGAGCAGTACTTC
>few|TRBV7-6|TRBJ2-3|TRBD1
CASTPPAGQGADTQYF
TGTGCCAGCACCCCTCCCGCGGGACAGGGCGCGGATACGCAGTATTTT
>many|TRBV14|TRBJ2-1|TRBD1
CASSQPGQGAYNEQFF
TGTGCCAGCAGCCAGCCGGGACAGGGGGCATACAATGAGCAGTTCTTC
>many|TRBV20-1|TRBJ2-4|NA
CSATGLNIQYF
TGCAGTGCTACAGGGCTAAACATTCAGTACTTC
>many|TRBV6-2/TRBV6-3|TRBJ2-7|NA
CASSYATPPPYEQYF
TGTGCCAGCAGTTACGCGACTCCTCCCCCATACGAGCAGTACTTC
>many|TRBV2|TRBJ2-3|TRBD2
CASLLAGRTDTQYF
TGTGCCAGCCTTCTAGCGGGGCGCACAGATACGCAGTATTTT
>many|TRBV7-2|TRBJ1-5|NA
CASSLSPAGVHQPQHF
TGTGCCAGCAGCTTATCCCCGGCGGGGGTTCATCAGCCCCAGCATTTT
>many|TRBV5-1|TRBJ2-2|NA
CASSFTGSNTGELFF
TGCGCCAGCAGCTTTACAGGTTCTAACACCGGGGAGCTGTTTTTT
>many|TRBV5-1|TRBJ1-5|TRBD1
CASSWGDRGDQPQHF
TGCGCCAGCAGCTGGGGGGACAGGGGGGATCAGCCCCAGCATTTT
>many|TRBV3-1|TRBJ1-1|TRBD1
CASSRYRGLNTEAFF
TGTGCCAGCAGCCGGTACAGGGGATTGAACACTGAAGCTTTCTTT
>NA|TRBV5-5|TRBJ1-1|NA
CASSLTGSTEAFF
TGTGCCAGCAGCCTTACGGGGAGCACTGAAGCTTTCTTT
>many|TRBV6-5|TRBJ1-2|TRBD1
CASSYPANRGRLNGYTF
TGTGCCAGCAGTTACCCCGCTAACAGGGGGCGGTTGAATGGCTACACCTTC
>few|TRBV28|TRBJ1-5|TRBD1
CASSLGGGEGGQPQHF
TGTGCCAGCAGTTTGGGAGGGGGCGAGGGGGGTCAGCCCCAGCATTTT
>many|TRBV2|TRBJ1-6|NA
CASLGNRSPLHF
TGTGCCAGCCTAGGGAACCGTTCACCCCTCCACTTT
>many|TRBV6-5|TRBJ1-1|NA
CASSPTGNRRTEAFF
TGTGCCAGCAGCCCCACGGGGAATAGACGCACTGAAGCTTTCTTT
>many|TRBV5-5|TRBJ2-4|TRBD1
CASSYRQGSPKNIQYF
TGTGCCAGCAGCTACCGACAGGGGAGTCCCAAAAACATTCAGTACTTC
>few|TRBV10-2|TRBJ1-5|NA
CASSRGAGNQPQHF
TGCGCCAGCAGCCGGGGGGCGGGCAATCAGCCCCAGCATTTT
>many|TRBV20-1|TRBJ1-1|NA
CSAYTEAFF
TGCAGTGCTTACACTGAAGCTTTCTTT